The present T cell receptor beta chain was sequenced within a study of T cells after somatic rescue of genetic block. The assay was immunoSEQ multiplex PCR, and TCRdb's table has in-frame clones only and misses some. Among 15,000 or so clones listed, around 70% were seen once. Sequenced: peripheral blood mononuclear cells (PBMCs). The clonotype originates from a man younger than 35.

The CDR3 spells CASSLNPGRVGGELFF. CDR3 bases: TGCGCCAGCAGCTTGAATCCGGGAAGAGTTGGCGGGGAGCTGTTTTTT. The chain combines TRBV5-1 with TRBJ2-2; tentative D call: TRBD2 (5 bases). The CDR3 has 16 amino acids. CDR1 is SGHRS, CDR2 YFSETQ, per germline. Trimming removed 1 base from V and 7 bases from J, with 17 bases in between.